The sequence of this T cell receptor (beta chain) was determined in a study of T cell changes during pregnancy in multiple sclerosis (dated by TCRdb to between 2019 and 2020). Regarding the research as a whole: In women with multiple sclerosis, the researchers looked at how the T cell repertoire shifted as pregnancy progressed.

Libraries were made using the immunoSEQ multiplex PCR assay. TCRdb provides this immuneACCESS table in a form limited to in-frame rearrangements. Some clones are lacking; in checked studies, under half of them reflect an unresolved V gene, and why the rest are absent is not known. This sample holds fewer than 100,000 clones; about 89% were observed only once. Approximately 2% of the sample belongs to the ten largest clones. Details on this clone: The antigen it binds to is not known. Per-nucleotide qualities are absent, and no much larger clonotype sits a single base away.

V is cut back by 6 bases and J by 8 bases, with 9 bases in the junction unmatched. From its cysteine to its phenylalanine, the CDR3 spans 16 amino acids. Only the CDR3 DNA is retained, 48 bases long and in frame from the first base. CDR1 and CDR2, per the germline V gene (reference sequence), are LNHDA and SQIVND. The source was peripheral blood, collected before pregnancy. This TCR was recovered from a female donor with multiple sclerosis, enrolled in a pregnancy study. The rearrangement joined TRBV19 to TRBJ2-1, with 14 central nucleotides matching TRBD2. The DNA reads TGTGCCAGTAGGGCGACTAGCGGGGGGGCCCCGGATGAGCAGTTCTTC. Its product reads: CASRATSGGAPDEQFF.